This is a list of T cell receptor beta chains from one sample in a study of T cell changes during pregnancy in multiple sclerosis. TCRdb's copy holds only in-frame clones and misses some; the assay was immunoSEQ multiplex PCR. The table shows around 100,000 clones, with 92% occurring only once. Material: peripheral blood, obtained after pregnancy. The receptor set was obtained from a female donor with multiple sclerosis, enrolled in a pregnancy study. Each CDR3 is given with its conserved first and last residue. The D gene is left open where the match is weak. Size is omitted from some rows. Given values are once, few, many or a class for expanded clones.

d_gene,v_gene,abundance,j_gene,CDR3nt,CDR3aa
TRBD2,TRBV7-9,.,TRBJ2-1,TGTGCCAGCAGCTTAGGGGGCGGGGGGGCCTACAATGAGCAGTTCTTC,CASSLGGGGAYNEQFF
TRBD1,TRBV5-1,.,TRBJ1-6,TGCGCCAGCAGCTTTTCGGGACAGGTGAATAATTCACCCCTCCACTTT,CASSFSGQVNNSPLHF
.,TRBV7-3,.,TRBJ1-1,TGTGCCAGCAGCGACCGGGTAGGGGGTTCGAACACTGAAGCTTTCTTT,CASSDRVGGSNTEAFF
.,TRBV2,.,TRBJ2-1,TGTGCCAGCAGTGAAGAGGGAGCCTCCTACAATGAGCAGTTCTTC,CASSEEGASYNEQFF
.,TRBV5-1,.,TRBJ1-2,TGCGCCAGCAGCTTGAACAACATGGGCTACACCTTC,CASSLNNMGYTF
.,TRBV7-2,.,TRBJ1-2,TGTGCCAGCAGCTCCGGTCCTTATGGCTACACCTTC,CASSSGPYGYTF
.,TRBV2,.,TRBJ1-1,TGTGCCAGCAGTACACAGGGTTGGACTGAAGCTTTCTTT,CASSTQGWTEAFF
.,TRBV18,once,TRBJ2-3,TGTGCCAGCTCACCAGGGGACTTCTTCGTTAGCACAGATACGCAGTATTTT,CASSPGDFFVSTDTQYF
.,TRBV7-2,.,TRBJ1-5,TGTGCCAGCAGCTTGACAGTGAATCAGCCCCAGCATTTT,CASSLTVNQPQHF
.,TRBV7-9,.,TRBJ1-1,TGTGCCAGCAGCCATTGGGGGGGGAGCATGAACACTGAAGCTTTCTTT,CASSHWGGSMNTEAFF
.,TRBV14,.,TRBJ2-5,TGTGCCAGCAGCCAAGCTGTAACCCAGTACTTC,CASSQAVTQYF
.,TRBV5-1,.,TRBJ1-2,TGCGCCAGCAGCCCAACAGGGTCTGCCTATGGCTACACCTTC,CASSPTGSAYGYTF
.,TRBV28,once,TRBJ1-1,TGTGCCACTATCCCCCTCGGGAGCATCACTGAAGCTTTCTTT,CATIPLGSITEAFF
TRBD1,TRBV7-8,few,TRBJ2-7,TGTGCCAGCAGCTTAGCGGCCGGACAGGGGGTGTACGAGCAGTACTTC,CASSLAAGQGVYEQYF
TRBD1,TRBV5-1,.,TRBJ2-7,TGCGCCAGCAGCTTACCGGGACAGGACGCCAAGTACTTC,CASSLPGQDAKYF
TRBD2,TRBV11-3,.,TRBJ2-5,TGTGCCAGCAGCTTAGCCCTGGGACTAGCGGGGGCCCTGGGCCAAGAGACCCAGTACTTC,CASSLALGLAGALGQETQYF
TRBD2,TRBV5-1,.,TRBJ2-1,TGCGCCAGCAGCGCGACTAGCGGGGGGGCAAAGGGAAACAATGAGCAGTTCTTC,CASSATSGGAKGNNEQFF
.,TRBV29-1,.,TRBJ1-2,TGCAGCGTTGTAGCAGGGGTGAGCTATGGCTACACCTTC,CSVVAGVSYGYTF
.,TRBV5-1,.,TRBJ2-2,TGCGCCAGCAGCTTGGAGGCAGGGGTGAACACCGGGGAGCTGTTTTTT,CASSLEAGVNTGELFF
.,TRBV6-4,.,TRBJ2-5,TGTGCCAGCATTTGTGCCGGGGGTCAAGAGACCCAGTACTTC,CASICAGGQETQYF
TRBD2,TRBV7-2,.,TRBJ2-2,TGTGCCAGCAGCTTAGCAGCGGGAGCCGGGGAGCTGTTTTTT,CASSLAAGAGELFF
TRBD2,TRBV9,.,TRBJ2-1,TGTGCCAGCAGCGTAACGGGAGGGGGACTAGCGGGAGAAAGTACGTTCTTC,CASSVTGGGLAGESTFF
.,TRBV18,.,TRBJ2-5,TGTGCCAGCTCACCACCAAGCGGACCGGCCGGAAAGACCCAGTACTTC,CASSPPSGPAGKTQYF
TRBD2,TRBV6-5,.,TRBJ2-2,TGTGCCAGCACCGGGGGGGCGAGGGTCGGGGAGCTGTTTTTT,CASTGGARVGELFF
TRBD1,TRBV6-1,.,TRBJ1-6,TGTGCCAGCAGTGAATATATCGGGACAGGGGATTCACCCCTCCACTTT,CASSEYIGTGDSPLHF
TRBD1,TRBV7-9,.,TRBJ1-3,TGTGCCAGCAGCCCGGGGCCGACCCAGGGGGCCCACACCATATATTTT,CASSPGPTQGAHTIYF
.,TRBV18,.,TRBJ2-7,TGTGCCAGCTCACCAAGCGCTTCGGTTTGGGACAAGACCTACGAGCAGTACTTC,CASSPSASVWDKTYEQYF
.,TRBV5-1,.,TRBJ1-5,TGCGCCAGCAGCTTGGAAGCTGCTCAGCCCCAGCATTTT,CASSLEAAQPQHF
.,TRBV7-9,.,TRBJ2-5,TGTGCCAGCAGCTTAGATCCGCTACAAGAGACCCAGTACTTC,CASSLDPLQETQYF
.,TRBV9,.,TRBJ2-2,TGTGCCAGCAGCGTAGCAGGGCATAGTGCCACCGGGGAGCTGTTTTTT,CASSVAGHSATGELFF
TRBD2,TRBV13,once,TRBJ2-1,TGTGCCAGCAGTCCCATGACTAGCGGAGAAAGCTCCTACAATGAGCAGTTCTTC,CASSPMTSGESSYNEQFF
.,TRBV5-6,.,TRBJ2-1,TGTGCCAGCAGCTCGTTGCAGGGAGGCTTCTACAATGAGCAGTTCTTC,CASSSLQGGFYNEQFF
.,TRBV5-1,.,TRBJ2-5,TGCGCCAGCAGCTTGGGTATGTCTATTCCAGCGAGAGAAGAGACCCAGTACTTC,CASSLGMSIPAREETQYF
.,TRBV28,.,TRBJ2-7,TGTGCCACCCTAACCGGGTTTCCCTACGAGCAGTACTTC,CATLTGFPYEQYF
.,TRBV28,.,TRBJ1-2,TGTGCCAGCAGTTCCGGACAGAGGGGCTATGGCTACACCTTC,CASSSGQRGYGYTF
.,TRBV30,.,TRBJ1-1,TGTGCCTGGACAGGCAATATCAACACTGAAGCTTTCTTT,CAWTGNINTEAFF
.,TRBV28,.,TRBJ2-1,TGTGCCAGCAGTTTACGTGGGAGTCGCGATGAGCAGTTCTTC,CASSLRGSRDEQFF
TRBD1,TRBV4-1,few,TRBJ1-2,TGCGCCAGCAGCCAAGATCGAGGGGGCGGAGAGGATGGCTACACCTTC,CASSQDRGGGEDGYTF
.,TRBV2,.,TRBJ1-2,TGTGCCAGCAACAGACAGAAGTATGGCTACACCTTC,CASNRQKYGYTF
.,TRBV7-8,.,TRBJ1-1,TGTGCCAGCAGCTTGAGTAAGGGGGACACTGAAGCTTTCTTT,CASSLSKGDTEAFF
TRBD1,TRBV27,.,TRBJ1-5,TGTGCCAGCAGTTATACCGGGACAGGCAATCAGCCCCAGCATTTT,CASSYTGTGNQPQHF
TRBD1,TRBV28,.,TRBJ1-2,TGTGCCAGCAGCCAACAGGGGGCGGGCTATGGCTACACCTTC,CASSQQGAGYGYTF
TRBD2,TRBV7-2,.,TRBJ2-1,TGTGCCAGCAGCTTAGCGCTAGCGGGAGGTTATGAGCAGTTCTTC,CASSLALAGGYEQFF
TRBD1,TRBV6-6,.,TRBJ1-6,TGTGCCAGCAGTTACTCCACAGGGGGTAACGAATCACCCCTCCACTTT,CASSYSTGGNESPLHF
.,TRBV19,.,TRBJ1-4,TGTGCCAGTAACCCCTCACGTCCCTTCGCAGGCGAGAAGGAAAAACTGTTTTTT,CASNPSRPFAGEKEKLFF
TRBD1,TRBV7-8,.,TRBJ1-6,TGTGCCAGCAGCACAACCGGGACAGGGAGCTCCTATAATTCACCCCTCCACTTT,CASSTTGTGSSYNSPLHF
TRBD2,TRBV9,.,TRBJ2-1,TGTGCCAGCAGCGCCCTTGGGCTAGCGGGGTCCTACAATGAGCAGTTCTTC,CASSALGLAGSYNEQFF
TRBD1,TRBV30,.,TRBJ1-5,TGTGCCTGGAGCCTCGGACAGGGGTTAAGAAGCAATCAGCCCCAGCATTTT,CAWSLGQGLRSNQPQHF
.,TRBV29-1,.,TRBJ1-1,TGCAGCGTTGAAGTCCGGGGTGTGGGCACTGAAGCTTTCTTT,CSVEVRGVGTEAFF
.,TRBV5-4,.,TRBJ2-5,TGTGCCAGCAGCTTGACGCGGCAAGAGACCCAGTACTTC,CASSLTRQETQYF
.,TRBV5-1,once,TRBJ2-3,TGCGCCAGCAGCTTGGCCGAGGGCGCGGGACCGTCAGATACGCAGTATTTT,CASSLAEGAGPSDTQYF
.,TRBV10-3,once,TRBJ2-3,TGTGCCATCATGGACTACGAGGGTACGCAGTATTTT,CAIMDYEGTQYF
TRBD1,TRBV4-3,.,TRBJ2-7,TGCGCCAGCAGCCTGAAAGTTCCGGGACAGGGTAAGGTCGACGAGCAGTACTTC,CASSLKVPGQGKVDEQYF